What follows describes a single T cell receptor (beta chain). This sample is part of a study of T-cell reconstitution after alpha-beta-depleted transplantation in children. Looked up from germline, CDR1 is MNHEY and CDR2 is SVGAGI. The V segment lost 0 bases and the J segment 4 bases; nucleotides outside the gene matches: 5. This CDR3 is 15 amino acids long. This sample's TCRbeta library carried unique molecular identifier barcodes. A single record per CDR3 protein comes from TCRdb applying MiXCR to the PCR reads. The table shows some 600,000 distinct CDR3 sequences, with over 15% occurring only once.

The genes are TRBV6-5 and TRBJ2-5; 7 nucleotides agree with TRBD1. Sequences were derived from PBMCs from the stem cell graft donor, sampled from the stem cell graft. This receptor was identified in a human donor who donated a stem cell graft to a child with acute myeloid leukemia. CDR3 protein: CASSYSQGPGETQYF. CDR3 coding DNA: TGTGCCAGCAGTTACTCACAGGGGCCGGGAGAGACCCAGTACTTC.